This TCR beta chain stems from a study of Ad26.COV2.S vaccination and SARS-CoV-2 variants. Across the whole study: Intramuscularly, Ad26.COV2.S was given either once or twice, 56 days apart.

Stated treatment: around 19 received Ad26.COV2.S at low or high dose, single or two shots; several received placebo; per-sample allocation not given. Samples came from day 63 after the first vaccine or placebo injection. Generated by immunoSEQ multiplex PCR, the TCRdb table keeps only in-frame clones and is missing some. Of about 350,000 clones listed, approximately 84% are singletons. Germline CDR1 is SEHNR and CDR2 is FQNEAQ (reference sequence). The V segment lost 4 bases and the J segment 6 bases; nucleotides outside the gene matches: 6. CDR3 length: 15 amino acids. The rearrangement joins TRBV7-9 to TRBJ2-7; 13 bases are a match to TRBD2. This sample comprised peripheral blood, obtained in a trial of Ad26.COV2.S vaccine versus placebo. The receptor comes from a person between 18 and 59 years old who received the Ad26.COV2.S COVID-19 vaccine or a placebo. The DNA of the CDR3 is TGTGCCAGCAGCTCATCGGGACTAGCGGGATTCGAGCAGTACTTC. Its translation: CASSSSGLAGFEQYF.